Each of the 28 T cell receptor beta chains below was sequenced from the same sample in a study of PD-1 blockade in classical Hodgkin lymphoma. All the patients suffered relapse after autologous stem cell transplantation, and brentuximab vedotin exposure differed. Data came from immunoSEQ multiplex PCR; TCRdb stores just in-frame clones and leaves some out. The sample yields about 14,000 clones, around 82% seen once. The sequencing used peripheral blood mononuclear cells (PBMCs), collected at baseline. The receptors stem from a human donor with classical Hodgkin lymphoma.

This clone occurred once. The rearrangement links TRBV5-4 to TRBJ2-7; TRBD2 matches at 7 bases. The J segment lost 2 bases and the V segment lost 4 bases, leaving 6 bases of the junction unmatched. The germline V gene has CDR1 SGHNT and CDR2 YYREEE (reference sequence). This CDR3 spans 14 amino acids. The CDR3 is CASSPGGNTYEQYF. CDR3 nucleotide sequence: TGTGCCAGCAGCCCCGGGGGGAATACCTACGAGCAGTACTTC.

This rearrangement joins TRBV13 to TRBJ2-7, with unresolved D. CDR3 length equals 15 residues. Germline CDR1 PRHDT, CDR2 FYEKMQ (reference sequence). Between the trimmed V and J ends, which lost 0 bases and 3 bases, there was a span of 12 bases. CDR3 sequence (DNA): TGTGCCAGCAGCTTAGGAGTCGGTCCCAGCTACGAGCAGTACTTC. Its protein is CASSLGVGPSYEQYF.

The CDR3 nucleotides read TGTGCCAGCAGCTTGGGGTTACAGGGGGATACGCAGTATTTT. This encodes CASSLGLQGDTQYF. The V call is TRBV5-8, the J call TRBJ2-3; 7 bases fit TRBD1. Germline-derived CDR1 and CDR2 are SGHTS and YDEGEE. The CDR3 consists of 14 residues. V dropped 0 bases and J dropped 6; count of bases not matched to a gene: 4. Based on the CDR3 plus reference TRBV5-8 and TRBJ2-3, the full variable domain is EAGVTQSPTHLIKTRGQQATLRCSPISGHTSVYWYQQALGLGLQFLLWYDEGEERNRGNFPPRFSGRQFPNYSSELNVNALELEDSALYLCASSLGLQGDTQYFGPGTRLTVL.

The chain recombines TRBV5-4 with TRBJ2-5; 7 nucleotides match TRBD1. Germline trimming cut 0 bases from V and 5 bases from J; bases unmatched to any gene: 7. Germline V gives CDR1 SGHNT, CDR2 YYREEE (reference sequence). The CDR3 covers 15 residues. The CDR3 here is CASSLAKGAWETQYF. CDR3 nucleotides: TGTGCCAGCAGCTTGGCCAAGGGGGCTTGGGAGACCCAGTACTTC.

J is TRBJ1-1 and V is TRBV7-9; tentatively, D is TRBD1 (5 bases). The CDR3 spans 13 residues. Trimming removed 1 base from V and 5 bases from J, with 8 bases in between. Germline loops: CDR1 SEHNR, CDR2 FQNEAQ (reference sequence). The CDR3 DNA sequence: TGTGCCAGCAGCTTAGAAGGGGAAACTGAAGCTTTCTTT. This codes for CASSLEGETEAFF. Variable domain in full (rest from reference TRBV7-9 and TRBJ1-1): DTGVSQNPRHKITKRGQNVTFRCDPISEHNRLYWYRQTLGQGPEFLTYFQNEAQLEKSRLLSDRFSAERPKGSFSTLEIQRTEQGDSAMYLCASSLEGETEAFFGQGTRLTVV.

V is TRBV21-1 and J is TRBJ1-2. TRBV21-1 has pseudogene status. This CDR3 contains 16 residues. In nucleotides, the CDR3 is TGTGCCAGCAGCAACCCCGGGACCTGCCCTAGCTATGGCTACACCTTC. It codes for CASSNPGTCPSYGYTF.

This chain connects TRBV7-2 to TRBJ1-1, with a possible D match to TRBD1 (5 bases). The ends were cut back, 1 base at V and 3 bases at J, with 6 bases in the middle. The CDR3 is 13 amino acids. Germline CDR1 reads SGHTA; CDR2 reads FQGNSA. The CDR3 spells CASSLGGDTEAFF. The CDR3 bases are TGTGCCAGCAGCTTAGGGGGCGACACTGAAGCTTTCTTT.

A single count supports this clone. This chain connects TRBV5-5 to TRBJ1-3, with D possibly matching TRBD1 (5 bases). The V gene lost 0 bases and the J gene lost 4 bases, with 11 bases spanning the gap. The germline CDR1 and CDR2 sequences are SGHKS and YYEKEE (reference sequence). The CDR3 extends over 15 amino acids. The CDR3, as DNA: TGTGCCAGCAGCTTGGGGCAGGGACTGGGAAACACCATATATTTT. Translation: CASSLGQGLGNTIYF. The whole variable domain, remainder taken from reference TRBV5-5 and TRBJ1-3, is DAGVTQSPTHLIKTRGQQVTLRCSPISGHKSVSWYQQVLGQGPQFIFQYYEKEERGRGNFPDRFSARQFPNYSSELNVNALLLGDSALYLCASSLGQGLGNTIYFGEGSWLTVV.

This clone has a single count. The chain joins TRBV18 to TRBJ1-2; the D gene is possibly TRBD1 (5 bases). Germline CDR1 reads KGHSH; CDR2 reads LQKENI. V lost 2 bases to trimming and J lost 8 bases, with 18 bases between them. The CDR3 runs 15 residues. In DNA, the CDR3 is TGTGCCAGCTCACCATTCGATCGGGGCAAGAGAGGCTACACCTTC. Residues: CASSPFDRGKRGYTF.

The genes are TRBV27 and TRBJ1-1; D uncertain. Germline V CDR1 and CDR2: MNHEY, SMNVEV (reference sequence). Between the trimmed V and J ends, which lost 7 bases and 0 bases, there was a span of 9 bases. This CDR3 contains 13 residues. The DNA of the CDR3 is TGTGCCAGCATAGATTTTATGAACACTGAAGCTTTCTTT. Translated: CASIDFMNTEAFF.

The chain links TRBV29-1 to TRBJ1-2, with D possibly matching TRBD1 (6 bases). Per the germline V gene, CDR1 is SQVTM and CDR2 is ANQGSEA. Trimming removed 6 bases at V and 6 bases at J, with 17 bases between. This CDR3 contains 13 residues. The CDR3: CSVARAGDNGYTF. Written as DNA, the CDR3 is TGCAGCGTGGCCCGGGCAGGGGATAATGGCTACACCTTC.

J is TRBJ2-5 and V is TRBV7-9; 8 nucleotides agree with TRBD2. This CDR3 is built from 16 residues. Germline V gene lookup returns CDR1 SEHNR and CDR2 FQNEAQ (reference sequence). V lost 4 bases to trimming and J lost 5 bases; unmatched junction nucleotides: 12. The DNA of the CDR3 is TGTGCCAGCAGCTCCCTCGGGGGGGCCGGTCCGGAGACCCAGTACTTC. Translating gives CASSSLGGAGPETQYF.

The chain is built from TRBV7-9 and TRBJ1-1, with D hard to call. The V gene lost 2 bases and the J gene lost 8 bases, with 12 bases spanning the gap. Germline V CDR1 and CDR2: SEHNR, FQNEAQ (reference sequence). This CDR3 region has 13 residues. The CDR3 nucleotides read TGTGCCAGCAGCTTATCTGACTTGGACGAAGCTTTCTTT. It translates to CASSLSDLDEAFF.

V gene TRBV18 combines with J gene TRBJ1-4; no reliable D call. Germline CDR1 is KGHSH and CDR2 is LQKENI. V was shortened by 3 bases and J by 8 bases, with 7 bases between the two germline ends. CDR3 length: 12 amino acids. CDR3 nucleotide sequence: TGTGCCAGCTCACCTAAAGGAGAAAAACTGTTTTTT. Translation: CASSPKGEKLFF.

The chain links TRBV5-4 to TRBJ2-3, with unresolved D. The CDR3 sequence is 12 residues long. Trimming pared 4 bases from V and 4 bases from J, leaving 7 bases between. Germline V gives CDR1 SGHNT, CDR2 YYREEE (reference sequence). The CDR3 DNA reads TGTGCCAGCAGCCCTTACCCAGATACGCAGTATTTT. It codes for CASSPYPDTQYF.

This clone has just one count. The chain recombines TRBV5-1 with TRBJ2-2, with unresolved D. CDR1 SGHRS and CDR2 YFSETQ come from the germline V gene. Trimming cost V 2 bases and J 5 bases, with 13 bases left between them. The CDR3 totals 15 residues. The CDR3 DNA sequence: TGCGCCAGCAGCTTTTGGCCGTCAGAGACCGGGGAGCTGTTTTTT. Its protein is CASSFWPSETGELFF.

The rearrangement joins TRBV27 to TRBJ1-5; D is unclear. The CDR3 loop spans 13 amino acids. Germline V CDR1 and CDR2: MNHEY, SMNVEV (reference sequence). V lost 8 bases, J lost 3 bases, and 11 bases lay in between. The CDR3, as DNA: TGTGCCAGCGGGAGGGAAAACAATCAGCCCCAGCATTTT. Its protein is CASGRENNQPQHF.

The chain joins TRBV7-2 to TRBJ2-1, with no clear D. Germline-derived CDR1 and CDR2 are SGHTA and FQGNSA. This CDR3 contains 16 residues. V lost 2 bases and J lost 8, with 19 bases in between. As DNA, the CDR3 is TGTGCCAGCAGCTTAATATCTACTTTACCTATCTATGAGCAGTTCTTC. Amino acids: CASSLISTLPIYEQFF.

This clone appeared a single time. The chain carries TRBV4-3 and TRBJ2-3; 9 bases agree with TRBD2. Germline V gene lookup returns CDR1 LGHNA and CDR2 YSLEER. This CDR3 region has 15 residues. V shed 0 bases and J 5 bases; nucleotides not matched to a gene: 3. CDR3 DNA: TGCGCCAGCAGCCAAGAGGGCGGGGGGGTAGATACGCAGTATTTT. Translation: CASSQEGGGVDTQYF.

Only one count was recorded for this clone. The chain recombines TRBV2 with TRBJ2-2; TRBD1 aligns across 7 bases. Germline V gives CDR1 SNHLY, CDR2 FYNNEI. Trimming at V came to 7 bases and at J to 6 bases, leaving 11 bases not matched to a gene. This CDR3 is 15 amino acids long. The CDR3 loop reads CASNSQGTNSGELFF. The CDR3 bases are TGTGCCAGCAACTCACAGGGGACAAATTCCGGGGAGCTGTTTTTT.

This clone was recorded once. The V gene is TRBV5-1, the J gene TRBJ2-3; D uncertain. Trimming took off 0 bases at V and 3 bases at J, with 5 bases between the two ends. Germline V CDR1 and CDR2: SGHRS, YFSETQ. The CDR3 spans 13 residues. The CDR3 sequence is CASSLASTDTQYF. The DNA for the CDR3 is TGCGCCAGCAGCTTGGCCTCGACAGATACGCAGTATTTT. The full variable domain, in which reference TRBV5-1 and TRBJ2-3 provide the parts outside the CDR3, is KAGVTQTPRYLIKTRGQQVTLSCSPISGHRSVSWYQQTPGQGLQFLFEYFSETQRNKGNFPGRFSGRQFSNSRSEMNVSTLELGDSALYLCASSLASTDTQYFGPGTRLTVL.

V is TRBV5-4 and J is TRBJ2-1; tentatively, D is TRBD2 (6 bases). Germline V gives CDR1 SGHNT, CDR2 YYREEE (reference sequence). Between the trimmed V and J ends, which lost 6 bases and 2 bases, there was a span of 15 bases. The CDR3 runs 15 residues. CDR3 sequence reads: CASNDGRTTYNEQFF. The CDR3 bases are TGTGCCAGCAACGATGGGAGGACAACCTACAATGAGCAGTTCTTC.

This clone was seen only once. The CDR3 sequence: CASVAGWSSYNEQFF. CDR3 nucleotides: TGTGCCAGCGTGGCGGGGTGGAGCTCCTACAATGAGCAGTTCTTC. The V gene is TRBV7-2, the J gene TRBJ2-1, with D possibly TRBD2 on 6 matching bases. The CDR3 spans 15 residues. Trimming left V 8 bases short and J 0 bases short, with 14 bases between. Germline V CDR1 and CDR2: SGHTA, FQGNSA.

This chain links TRBV7-7 with TRBJ2-5; D ambiguous. The CDR3 has 13 amino acids. The V and J ends lost 5 bases and 1 base respectively, with 8 bases between them. Germline assignment: CDR1 SSHAT and CDR2 FNYEAQ (reference sequence). CDR3 sequence: CASSLGPQETQYF. The DNA of the CDR3 is TGTGCCAGCAGCCTTGGCCCCCAAGAGACCCAGTACTTC.

CDR3 in DNA: TGTGCCAGCAGCACGACTAGCGTCTCGGCGACCCAGTACTTC. Protein sequence: CASSTTSVSATQYF. This chain connects TRBV7-2 to TRBJ2-5, with 8 bases aligning to TRBD2. The CDR3 extends over 14 amino acids. CDR1 is SGHTA, CDR2 FQGNSA, per germline. Trimming cost V 5 bases and J 7 bases; bases outside gene matches: 9.

This sequence joins TRBV2 and TRBJ1-1; D is uncertain. The V and J ends lost 6 bases and 3 bases respectively, with 14 bases between them. The CDR3 is 14 amino acids. The germline V gene has CDR1 SNHLY and CDR2 FYNNEI. The CDR3 loop reads CASRNRVEDTEAFF. The CDR3 DNA reads TGTGCCAGCAGGAATAGGGTGGAGGACACTGAAGCTTTCTTT.

This clone was seen only once. The gene calls are TRBV5-4 and TRBJ1-2; perhaps TRBD1 as D (5 bases). This CDR3 is built from 14 residues. Germline CDR1 SGHNT, CDR2 YYREEE (reference sequence). The V gene lost 4 bases and the J gene lost 8 bases, with 18 bases spanning the gap. This CDR3 reads CASSQGAGIDGYTF. The CDR3 nucleotides read TGTGCCAGCAGCCAAGGTGCAGGGATCGACGGCTACACCTTC.

The rearrangement joins TRBV30 to TRBJ1-6; 9 positions agree with TRBD1. Trimming took 0 bases from V and 8 from J; bases not matched to a gene: 17. Per germline, CDR1 GTSNPN and CDR2 SVGIG (reference sequence). The CDR3 is made up of 19 amino acids. The CDR3 loop is CAWSVPSPSDRGEYSPLHF. The CDR3 DNA reads as TGTGCCTGGAGTGTACCCTCCCCATCAGACAGGGGGGAGTATTCACCCCTCCACTTT.